The 13 T cell receptor beta chains given below trace back to one sample, sequenced in a study of siplizumab effects on memory and regulatory T cells. The table came from immunoSEQ multiplex PCR; TCRdb's copy has only in-frame clones and leaves some out. Found here are some 81,000 clones, approximately 95% of them singletons; the top ten hold around 20%. Material for sequencing was CD8+ T cells sorted from blood. The receptor set was obtained from a human donor in good health.

This chain links TRBV15 with TRBJ2-2; TRBD1 is a possible D gene (6 bases). In germline, CDR1 is LNHNV, CDR2 YYDKDF (reference sequence). The CDR3 totals 14 residues. With 3 bases removed from V and 10 bases from J, the gap between germline ends came to 15 bases. The CDR3 DNA reads TGTGCCACCAGCAGTGGAAGGACAGTAGCGGAGCTGTTTTTT. It codes for CATSSGRTVAELFF. The full variable domain, its missing parts supplied by reference TRBV15 and TRBJ2-2, is DAMVIQNPRYQVTQFGKPVTLSCSQTLNHNVMYWYQQKSSQAPKLLFHYYDKDFNNEADTPDNFQSRRPNTSFCFLDIRSPGLGDTAMYLCATSSGRTVAELFFGEGSRLTVL.

The sample holds one count of this clone. The rearrangement joins TRBV30 to TRBJ2-1; no reliable D call. Germline V gene lookup returns CDR1 GTSNPN and CDR2 SVGIG (reference sequence). CDR3 size: 14 residues. V was trimmed by 7 bases and J by 2 bases, leaving 15 bases between them. This CDR3 reads CASSVVRTYNEQFF. In DNA, the CDR3 is TGTGCCTCCTCAGTGGTCCGAACCTACAATGAGCAGTTCTTC.

This chain connects TRBV7-8 to TRBJ2-1; possible D gene TRBD2, 5 bases. Germline V lookup: CDR1 SGHVS, CDR2 FQNEAQ. V gave up 8 bases and J gave up 9 bases, with 23 bases separating them. CDR3 length: 15 residues. The CDR3 DNA reads TGTGCCAGCCGAAGCTTAAAGGATATACGGGGTGAGCAGTTCTTC. Residues: CASRSLKDIRGEQFF.

This clone was seen only a few times. The chain couples TRBV19 to TRBJ2-2, with D possibly TRBD1 on 6 matching bases. The germline V and J ends were trimmed by 6 bases and 0 bases, with 8 bases remaining between them. Germline loops: CDR1 LNHDA, CDR2 SQIVND (reference sequence). The CDR3 has 14 residues. CDR3 region: CASRGTPNTGELFF. The CDR3, as DNA: TGTGCCAGTAGGGGGACACCGAACACCGGGGAGCTGTTTTTT.

This chain uses TRBV7-9 with TRBJ1-1; D unclear. CDR1 is SEHNR, CDR2 FQNEAQ, per germline (reference sequence). The CDR3 runs to 15 residues. Trimming pared 5 bases from V and 11 bases from J, leaving 24 bases between. The CDR3 reads CASSTAGRARDGAFF. The CDR3 nucleotides are TGTGCCAGCAGCACCGCTGGGAGGGCCCGAGACGGGGCTTTCTTT.

The gene calls are TRBV28 and TRBJ2-7; D may be TRBD1 (6 bases). CDR3 length equals 13 residues. Germline V gene sequence: CDR1 MDHEN, CDR2 SYDVKM. V was clipped by 6 bases and J by 4 bases, with 13 bases between them. The DNA for the CDR3 is TGTGCCAGCAGCCAGTTGCAGGGGTACGAGCAGTACTTC. It codes for CASSQLQGYEQYF. Supplemented by reference TRBV28 and TRBJ2-7, the full variable domain reads DVKVTQSSRYLVKRTGEKVFLECVQDMDHENMFWYRQDPGLGLRLIYFSYDVKMKEKGDIPEGYSVSREKKERFSLILESASTNQTSMYLCASSQLQGYEQYFGPGTRLTVT.

The rearrangement uses TRBV30 and TRBJ2-7; D may be TRBD1 or TRBD2 (5 bases each). Germline V gene lookup returns CDR1 GTSNPN and CDR2 SVGIG (reference sequence). With 4 bases removed from V and 6 bases from J, the gap between germline ends came to 16 bases. CDR3 length: 13 amino acids. The CDR3 reads CAWKLGESREQYF. CDR3 in DNA: TGTGCCTGGAAGTTGGGGGAGTCTCGCGAGCAGTACTTC.

The chain has TRBV4-1 and TRBJ2-7; tentatively, D is TRBD2 (7 bases). Trimming stripped 3 bases from V and 6 bases from J, with 18 bases between. The CDR3 runs to 15 residues. Per the germline V gene, CDR1 is MGHRA and CDR2 is YSYEKL. In nucleotides, the CDR3 is TGCGCCAGCAGCCACGAAGGGGGGGCCGACTGCGAGCAGTACTTC. This translates into CASSHEGGADCEQYF.

The rearrangement joins TRBV11-2 to TRBJ2-2; no firm D call. V dropped 2 bases and J dropped 0 bases, with 13 bases sitting between them. Germline V gene sequence: CDR1 SGHAT, CDR2 FQNNGV. This CDR3 is built from 17 residues. The CDR3 region is CASSLSQQRANTGELFF. DNA of the CDR3: TGTGCCAGCAGCTTATCTCAACAGAGAGCGAACACCGGGGAGCTGTTTTTT.

The table lists this clone with a count of one. This chain connects TRBV9 to TRBJ2-5; weak D call: TRBD2 (5 bases). The CDR3 totals 16 residues. V lost 0 bases and J lost 2, with 14 bases in between. The germline gives CDR1 SGDLS, CDR2 YYNGEE. The CDR3 sequence is CASSVASGGGQETQYF. CDR3 nucleotide sequence: TGTGCCAGCAGCGTAGCTTCTGGAGGCGGACAAGAGACCCAGTACTTC.

The V gene is TRBV28, the J gene TRBJ2-1, with TRBD2 identical over 12 bases. The CDR3 is made up of 17 amino acids. Germline V CDR1 and CDR2: MDHEN, SYDVKM. V dropped 5 bases and J dropped 0; count of bases not matched to a gene: 5. CDR3 sequence (DNA): TGTGCCAGCAGTCCTTGGACTAGCGGGAACTCCTACAATGAGCAGTTCTTC. It specifies CASSPWTSGNSYNEQFF.

The genes are TRBV18 and TRBJ2-7, with a weak D call TRBD2 (5 bases). With 3 bases removed from V and 3 bases from J, the gap between germline ends came to 9 bases. The CDR3 totals 13 residues. Germline V CDR1 and CDR2: KGHSH, LQKENI. CDR3 bases: TGTGCCAGCTCACCCGGGGTCAGCTACGAGCAGTACTTC. This codes for CASSPGVSYEQYF.

The chain joins TRBV5-6 to TRBJ2-1; tentative D call: TRBD2 (6 bases). The CDR3 has 14 residues. Per germline, CDR1 SGHDT and CDR2 YYEEEE. V lost 0 bases to trimming and J lost 9 bases, with 13 bases between them. The CDR3 DNA reads TGTGCCAGCAGCTTGGAACGGGGGTTGGCTGAGCAGTTCTTC. Translation: CASSLERGLAEQFF.